This T cell receptor (beta chain) emerged from a study of blood T cell repertoires in COVID-19. Study information: Samples of COVID-19 (acute and convalescent) were obtained from the United States, Italy and Spain. The cDNA or gDNA used as material had been derived from T cells, B-cell-depleted T cells, or PBMCs.

Trimming removed 2 bases at V and 7 bases at J, with 9 bases between. The CDR3 consists of 13 residues. In germline, CDR1 is KGHSH, CDR2 LQKENI. Original handling: From reference gene primer amplification, estimates of nucleated cell counts were derived. Sequenced by immunoSEQ multiplex PCR; TCRdb stores in-frame clones only, minus some. The D gene and trimming were derived from the DNA, and the V and J assignments and clone size from that table. The sample includes about 500,000 clones, about 88% of them seen just once. The sequencing sample was made of peripheral blood. The source is a woman between 45 and 65 years old with COVID-19, enrolled during active disease. The J gene is TRBJ1-5, the V gene TRBV18, with D perhaps TRBD1 (5 bases). CDR3 in amino acids: CASSPGAGQPQHF. The DNA of the CDR3 is TGTGCCAGCTCACCAGGGGCCGGGCAGCCCCAGCATTTT.